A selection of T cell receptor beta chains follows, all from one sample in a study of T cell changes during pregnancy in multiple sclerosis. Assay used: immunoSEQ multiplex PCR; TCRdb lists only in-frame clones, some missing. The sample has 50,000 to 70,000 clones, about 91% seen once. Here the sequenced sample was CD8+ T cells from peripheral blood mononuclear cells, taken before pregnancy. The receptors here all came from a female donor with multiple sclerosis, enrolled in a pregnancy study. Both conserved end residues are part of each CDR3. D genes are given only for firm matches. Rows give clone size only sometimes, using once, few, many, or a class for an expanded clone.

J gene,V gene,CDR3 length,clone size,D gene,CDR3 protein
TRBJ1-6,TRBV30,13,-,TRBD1,CAWGAPWDSPLHF
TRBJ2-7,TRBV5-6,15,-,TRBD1,CASSPGTGGFHEQYF
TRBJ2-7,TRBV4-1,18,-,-,CASSHHAGILASSYEQYF
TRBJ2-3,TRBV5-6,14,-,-,CASSLGGHWDTQYF
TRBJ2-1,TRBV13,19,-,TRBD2,CASSLAASGGAPSYNEQFF
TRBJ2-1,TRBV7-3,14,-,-,CASSLSSGRNEQFF
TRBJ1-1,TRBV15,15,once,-,CATSRGADTNTEAFF
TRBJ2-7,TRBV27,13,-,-,CASSSSGPYEQYF
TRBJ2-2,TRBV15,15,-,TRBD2,CATSPPGGRAGELFF
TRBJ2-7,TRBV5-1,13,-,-,CASSWGESYEQYF
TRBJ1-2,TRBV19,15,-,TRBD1,CASTPGQGPNYGYTF
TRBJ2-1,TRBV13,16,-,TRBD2,CASSLGVAGGYNEQFF
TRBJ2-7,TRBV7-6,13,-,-,CASSLGFNYEQYF
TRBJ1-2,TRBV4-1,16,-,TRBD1,CASSQALQGENYGYTF
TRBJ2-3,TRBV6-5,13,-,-,CAVRDFRTDTQYF
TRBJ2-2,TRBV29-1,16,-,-,CSVEDRGGANTGELFF
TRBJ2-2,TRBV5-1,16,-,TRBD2,CASSPGLAGGTGELFF